This TCR beta chain was recorded in a study of blood T cell repertoires in COVID-19. The data were produced by immunoSEQ multiplex PCR, yet TCRdb's version contains in-frame clones alone and is incomplete. Among 180,000 or so clones, approximately 89% were seen once, and the ten largest hold 6.2%. Source material: PBMCs or T cells enriched from blood (not recorded which). This TCR came from a man in his forties or fifties who had recovered from COVID-19.

CDR3 protein: CASRGTSGGLETQYF. The CDR3 DNA reads TGTGCCAGCAGGGGGACTAGCGGGGGCTTAGAGACCCAGTACTTC. The J gene is TRBJ2-5, the V gene TRBV2, with 14 bases fitting TRBD2. Germline CDR1 and CDR2: SNHLY and FYNNEI. This CDR3 spans 15 amino acids. The junction had 4 bases not matched to a gene; V was cut back by 6 bases and J by 4 bases.